These 21 T cell receptor beta chains came from one sample sequenced in a study of cytomegalovirus exposure and HLA in healthy donors. Primers included in the PCR were 60 Vbeta and 13 Jbeta primers. Measured with immunoSEQ multiplex PCR; TCRdb has only the in-frame clones, and not every one. This sample has approximately 140,000 clones, with about four fifths found just once. Specimen: PBMCs. The receptors stem from a female donor in good health and CMV-seronegative.

The count of this clone is one. The junction departs from the called germline gene at one end, perhaps through a read error. The chain couples TRBV7-7 to TRBJ2-5; possibly TRBD1 for D (6 bases). From germline, CDR1 is SSHAT and CDR2 FNYEAQ (reference sequence). This CDR3 has 14 amino acids. CDR3 loop: CASSSYTGQETQYF. For the CDR3, the DNA is TGTGCTAGCAGCTCTTACACAGGGCAAGAGACCCAGTACTTC.

The chain combines TRBV2 with TRBJ1-5, with 8 positions matching TRBD1. Germline CDR1 and CDR2: SNHLY and FYNNEI. This CDR3 region has 17 residues. The trim removed 7 bases at V and 0 bases at J, leaving 11 bases unmatched. The CDR3 nucleotides are TGTGCCAGCAAGACAGGGACAGGAGATTATAGCAATCAGCCCCAGCATTTT. It is translated as CASKTGTGDYSNQPQHF.

This chain connects TRBV10-1 to TRBJ1-2, with TRBD1 matching over 9 bases. The CDR3 consists of 13 residues. V trimming: 5 bases; J trimming: 5 bases; junction bases outside the gene matches: 3. Germline V CDR1 and CDR2: WNHNN, SYGVQD (reference sequence). DNA of the CDR3: TGCGCCAGCAGTCGGGACAGGGATTATGGCTACACCTTC. Translating it yields CASSRDRDYGYTF.

J is TRBJ1-3 and V is TRBV2; no definite D call. The CDR3 is made up of 17 amino acids. The germline gives CDR1 SNHLY, CDR2 FYNNEI. V gave up 6 bases and J gave up 4 bases, with 22 bases separating them. The CDR3 coding sequence is TGTGCCAGCAGCGTGATTTACTATTCGACCGGAGGAAACACCATATATTTT. It yields the protein CASSVIYYSTGGNTIYF.

This chain connects TRBV9 to TRBJ1-3, with a tentative D call TRBD1 (6 bases). Trimming left V 0 bases short and J 0 bases short, with 13 bases between. CDR1 and CDR2 (germline): SGDLS, YYNGEE. This CDR3 spans 17 amino acids. CDR3 sequence: CASSVGAGADSGNTIYF. The CDR3 bases are TGTGCCAGCAGCGTAGGGGCAGGGGCCGACTCTGGAAACACCATATATTTT. The whole variable domain, filled in from reference TRBV9 and TRBJ1-3, reads DSGVTQTPKHLITATGQRVTLRCSPRSGDLSVYWYQQSLDQGLQFLIQYYNGEERAKGNILERFSAQQFPDLHSELNLSSLELGDSALYFCASSVGAGADSGNTIYFGEGSWLTVV.

The rearrangement uses TRBV29-1 and TRBJ2-7; 7 bases are a match to TRBD1. The length of the CDR3 is 12 residues. Germline assignment: CDR1 SQVTM and CDR2 ANQGSEA. V was pared by 6 bases and J by 1 base, with 3 bases of the junction left unmatched. This CDR3 reads CSVTTGSYEQYF. The DNA for the CDR3 is TGCAGCGTCACGACAGGGTCCTACGAGCAGTACTTC.

DNA for the CDR3: TGTGCCACCAGCCGATTCGGGAGGGCCGACGAGCAGTACTTC. Translation: CATSRFGRADEQYF. The chain combines TRBV15 with TRBJ2-7; 8 nucleotides match TRBD2. Germline V CDR1 and CDR2: LNHNV, YYDKDF (reference sequence). This CDR3 has 14 residues. V was clipped by 5 bases and J by 5 bases; unmatched bases: 8.

The chain recombines TRBV19 with TRBJ1-1; D remains ambiguous. Deletions cut 6 bases from V and 1 base from J, with 9 bases between. Germline loops: CDR1 LNHDA, CDR2 SQIVND (reference sequence). This CDR3 region has 13 residues. The CDR3 here is CASRPRQNTEAFF. DNA of the CDR3: TGTGCCAGTAGGCCTCGACAGAACACTGAAGCTTTCTTT. The variable domain in full, with the rest retrieved from reference TRBV19 and TRBJ1-1, is DGGITQSPKYLFRKEGQNVTLSCEQNLNHDAMYWYRQDPGQGLRLIYYSQIVNDFQKGDIAEGYSVSREKKESFPLTVTSAQKNPTAFYLCASRPRQNTEAFFGQGTRLTVV.

The rearrangement uses TRBV5-1 and TRBJ2-7; D not certain. This CDR3 contains 13 residues. Germline V gene sequence: CDR1 SGHRS, CDR2 YFSETQ. V lost 0 bases to trimming and J lost 7 bases, with 11 bases between them. The CDR3 region has the DNA TGCGCCAGCAGCTTGGGAGGCGGTGGGGAGCAGTACTTC. Residues: CASSLGGGGEQYF.

A few counts support this clone. The chain joins TRBV7-9 to TRBJ2-1; maybe TRBD2 (5 bases). Germline V gene sequence: CDR1 SEHNR, CDR2 FQNEAQ (reference sequence). This CDR3 contains 15 residues. Trimming shortened V by 3 bases and J by 4 bases, and 13 bases separated the two germline ends. CDR3 bases: TGTGCCAGCAGCTTGGCCGGGATTCGTTACAATGAGCAGTTCTTC. Its protein is CASSLAGIRYNEQFF.

The V gene is TRBV6-5, the J gene TRBJ2-7, with 8 bases fitting TRBD1. Germline V CDR1 and CDR2: MNHEY, SVGAGI. The trim removed 6 bases at V and 4 bases at J, leaving 5 bases unmatched. CDR3 length: 13 residues. This chain's CDR3 is CASRGQAFYEQYF. For the CDR3, the DNA is TGTGCCAGCAGGGGACAGGCCTTTTACGAGCAGTACTTC.

The CDR3 coding sequence is TGCGCCAGCAGCGCCGGACAGGGGGCTCACTACGAGCAGTACTTC. Translated: CASSAGQGAHYEQYF. The V and J genes are TRBV5-1 and TRBJ2-7, with TRBD1 matching over 11 bases. The germline V gene has CDR1 SGHRS and CDR2 YFSETQ. This CDR3 contains 15 residues. V shed 4 bases and J 3 bases; nucleotides not matched to a gene: 6.

This chain uses TRBV27 with TRBJ1-4; D unresolved. V was cut by 8 bases and J by 7 bases, with 14 bases left in between. From germline, CDR1 is MNHEY and CDR2 SMNVEV (reference sequence). The CDR3 is made up of 13 amino acids. The CDR3 reads CASSRRAGEKLFF. Written as DNA, the CDR3 is TGTGCCAGCTCTCGTCGGGCGGGTGAAAAACTGTTTTTT.

DNA of the CDR3: TGTGCTAGTGGTTTGGTAATAAATCCAGGGGTTAATGAGCAGTTCTTC. Translation gives CASGLVINPGVNEQFF. The V call is TRBV12-5, the J call TRBJ2-1, with a tentative D call TRBD1 (6 bases). V was cut by 0 bases and J by 7 bases, with 16 bases left in between. Germline CDR1 is LGHNT and CDR2 is FRNRAP. The CDR3 has 16 amino acids. Together with reference TRBV12-5 and TRBJ2-1, the CDR3 gives the full variable domain: DARVTQTPRHKVTEMGQEVTMRCQPILGHNTVFWYRQTMMQGLELLAYFRNRAPLDDSGMPKDRFSAEMPDATLATLKIQPSEPRDSAVYFCASGLVINPGVNEQFFGPGTRLTVL.

The chain links TRBV5-4 to TRBJ1-5; perhaps TRBD1 as D (6 bases). This CDR3 comprises 14 residues. V gave up 4 bases and J gave up 3 bases, with 11 bases separating them. Germline loops: CDR1 SGHNT, CDR2 YYREEE (reference sequence). The DNA of the CDR3 is TGTGCCAGCAGCAACGGACAGCACAATCAGCCCCAGCATTTT. It specifies CASSNGQHNQPQHF.

V and J are TRBV19 and TRBJ1-5; D unclear. Germline loops: CDR1 LNHDA, CDR2 SQIVND (reference sequence). The CDR3 runs to 14 residues. V was trimmed by 2 bases and J by 5 bases, leaving 10 bases between them. CDR3 amino acids: CASSITAVDQPQHF. The CDR3 DNA reads as TGTGCCAGTAGTATAACGGCGGTCGATCAGCCCCAGCATTTT.

The chain carries TRBV9 and TRBJ2-3; 7 nucleotides align to TRBD2. The CDR3 has 14 residues. Trimming removed 4 bases from V and 6 bases from J; junction bases left unmatched: 8. CDR1 and CDR2 (germline): SGDLS, YYNGEE. The CDR3 protein is CASSPRWREDTQYF. CDR3 DNA: TGTGCCAGCAGCCCCCGCTGGCGGGAGGATACGCAGTATTTT. The complete variable domain, with remaining parts taken from reference TRBV9 and TRBJ2-3, reads DSGVTQTPKHLITATGQRVTLRCSPRSGDLSVYWYQQSLDQGLQFLIQYYNGEERAKGNILERFSAQQFPDLHSELNLSSLELGDSALYFCASSPRWREDTQYFGPGTRLTVL.

This chain joins TRBV15 and TRBJ2-7; 9 nucleotides line up with TRBD2. V gave up 5 bases and J gave up 4 bases; unmatched junction bases: 9. CDR1 is LNHNV and CDR2 is YYDKDF in the germline V gene (reference sequence). The CDR3 runs to 15 residues. This chain's CDR3 is CATSEGASGVYEQYF. The CDR3 nucleotides are TGTGCCACCAGCGAGGGGGCTAGCGGGGTGTACGAGCAGTACTTC.

The chain recombines TRBV5-6 with TRBJ2-2, with D maybe TRBD2 (5 bases). V was shortened by 6 bases and J by 3 bases, with 6 bases between the two germline ends. This CDR3 is 12 amino acids long. Germline CDR1 SGHDT, CDR2 YYEEEE. DNA for the CDR3: TGTGCCAGCATTAGCGACACCGGGGAGCTGTTTTTT. It codes for CASISDTGELFF.

The V and J genes are TRBV10-2 and TRBJ1-6; D remains ambiguous. V was clipped by 0 bases and J by 0 bases, with 6 bases between them. CDR1 is WSHSY, CDR2 SAAADI, per germline. The CDR3 runs 16 residues. The chain's CDR3 is CASSESGSSYNSPLHF. DNA for the CDR3: TGCGCCAGCAGTGAGTCGGGGAGCTCCTATAATTCACCCCTCCACTTT.

In regard to this clone: Different DNA sequences within this sample yield the same CDR3. The J gene is TRBJ2-2, the V gene TRBV18; possible D gene TRBD1, 5 bases. From germline, CDR1 is KGHSH and CDR2 LQKENI. Trimming shortened V by 2 bases and J by 1 base, and 5 bases separated the two germline ends. The CDR3 loop spans 14 amino acids. CDR3 sequence reads: CASSPTGNTGELFF. For the CDR3, the DNA is TGTGCCAGCTCACCAACAGGGAACACCGGGGAGCTGTTTTTT.